Following are 27 T cell receptor beta chains from one sample sequenced in a study of memory CD4+ T cells and cytomegalovirus serostatus. Single viable CD3+CD4+CD8-CD45RO+ cells were sorted as the memory CD4+ T cells. Method: immunoSEQ multiplex PCR; TCRdb's copy keeps in-frame clones and lacks some. The sample lists approximately 56,000 clones, 82% occurring once. Sequenced material: memory CD4+ T cells from blood. The receptor source for this set is an adult in good health and CMV-seronegative.

The chain couples TRBV7-3 to TRBJ2-3; no reliable D call. CDR3 length: 13 residues. CDR1 is SGHTA and CDR2 is FQGTGA in the germline V gene. With 2 bases removed from V and 4 bases from J, the gap between germline ends came to 7 bases. CDR3: CASSLGWPDTQYF. The CDR3 nucleotides read TGTGCCAGCAGCTTAGGTTGGCCAGATACGCAGTATTTT.

CDR3: CASSPKLAGVTDTQYF. The DNA of the CDR3 is TGTGCCAGCTCACCTAAACTAGCGGGGGTGACAGATACGCAGTATTTT. The chain couples TRBV18 to TRBJ2-3, with 11 bases that match TRBD2. Losses at the gene ends were 3 bases for V and 3 bases for J; bases not matched to a gene: 5. Germline V gene lookup returns CDR1 KGHSH and CDR2 LQKENI. CDR3 size: 16 residues.

The V and J genes are TRBV7-9 and TRBJ1-4; 9 bases are a match to TRBD1. This CDR3 is built from 16 residues. The germline gives CDR1 SEHNR, CDR2 FQNEAQ (reference sequence). Losses at the gene ends were 5 bases for V and 6 bases for J; bases not matched to a gene: 10. This chain's CDR3 is CASSGVMRTGDEKLFF. The CDR3 bases are TGTGCCAGCAGCGGGGTGATGCGGACAGGGGATGAAAAACTGTTTTTT.

This chain links TRBV7-2 with TRBJ2-2; 8 positions match TRBD2. The CDR3 sequence is 16 residues long. The junction had 11 bases not matched to a gene; V was cut back by 4 bases and J by 7 bases. CDR1 is SGHTA and CDR2 is FQGNSA in the germline V gene. This chain's CDR3 is CASSWGSGGSGGELFF. The CDR3 DNA is TGTGCCAGCAGCTGGGGAAGCGGGGGCTCGGGCGGGGAGCTGTTTTTT.

The V gene is TRBV28, the J gene TRBJ2-7; TRBD2 aligns across 7 bases. The CDR3 has 14 residues. The junction had 9 bases not matched to a gene; V was cut back by 8 bases and J by 2 bases. CDR1 and CDR2 (germline): MDHEN, SYDVKM. Here the CDR3 reads CASRGVAGTYEQYF. CDR3 nucleotides: TGTGCCAGCCGGGGGGTGGCGGGGACCTACGAGCAGTACTTC.

V usage is TRBV4-1 and J usage is TRBJ1-1; D uncertain. The V end lost 3 bases, the J end lost 0 bases, and 11 bases lay between the germline ends. Germline lookup yields CDR1 MGHRA and CDR2 YSYEKL. This CDR3 region has 15 residues. In DNA, the CDR3 is TGCGCCAGCAGCCATAGACATACCATGAACACTGAAGCTTTCTTT. It is translated as CASSHRHTMNTEAFF.

The chain employs TRBV19 and TRBJ2-3; TRBD1 is a possible D gene (5 bases). Per germline, CDR1 LNHDA and CDR2 SQIVND (reference sequence). The germline V and J ends were trimmed by 5 bases and 4 bases, with 7 bases remaining between them. There are 12 residues in the CDR3. The CDR3, as DNA: TGTGCCAGTAGTCAGGGCGCAGATACGCAGTATTTT. It specifies CASSQGADTQYF.

The chain recombines TRBV4-3 with TRBJ2-1, with a weak D call TRBD2 (7 bases). With 0 bases removed from V and 4 bases from J, the gap between germline ends came to 13 bases. The CDR3 loop spans 16 amino acids. CDR1 and CDR2 from the germline V gene are LGHNA and YSLEER. Written as DNA, the CDR3 is TGCGCCAGCAGCCAAGATGGGAGGGGGGCTTACAATGAGCAGTTCTTC. Translating it yields CASSQDGRGAYNEQFF.

This chain connects TRBV7-2 to TRBJ1-2; D ambiguous. This CDR3 has 12 residues. Looked up from germline, CDR1 is SGHTA and CDR2 is FQGNSA. The V and J ends lost 5 bases and 4 bases respectively, with 8 bases between them. In nucleotides, the CDR3 is TGTGCCAGCAGCCCGGACGGCTATGGCTACACCTTC. Translating it yields CASSPDGYGYTF. Full variable domain (missing parts from reference TRBV7-2 and TRBJ1-2): GAGVSQSPSNKVTEKGKDVELRCDPISGHTALYWYRQSLGQGLEFLIYFQGNSAPDKSGLPSDRFSAERTGGSVSTLTIQRTQQEDSAVYLCASSPDGYGYTFGSGTRLTVV.

V is TRBV6-5 and J is TRBJ1-6; the D is unclear. Germline CDR1 and CDR2: MNHEY and SVGAGI. This CDR3 has 13 residues. V was trimmed by 3 bases and J by 8 bases, leaving 8 bases between them. The CDR3 spells CASSYVGYSPLHF. The DNA of the CDR3 is TGTGCCAGCAGTTATGTCGGGTATTCACCCCTCCACTTT.

This chain links TRBV6-5 with TRBJ1-6; no clear D gene. Between the trimmed V and J ends, which lost 2 bases and 10 bases, there was a span of 12 bases. The CDR3 totals 14 residues. The germline V gene has CDR1 MNHEY and CDR2 SVGAGI. The DNA of the CDR3 is TGTGCCAGCAGTTACCCGGCCCATGGGTCACCCCTCCACTTT. It yields the protein CASSYPAHGSPLHF.

The chain couples TRBV30 to TRBJ2-5, with 7 nucleotides matching TRBD2. Losses at the gene ends were 0 bases for V and 2 bases for J; bases not matched to a gene: 3. This CDR3 is built from 14 residues. The germline CDR1 and CDR2 sequences are GTSNPN and SVGIG (reference sequence). CDR3 region: CAWSVHGGQETQYF. As DNA, the CDR3 is TGTGCCTGGAGTGTACACGGGGGGCAAGAGACCCAGTACTTC.

The chain links TRBV21-1 to TRBJ1-4. TRBV21-1 constitutes a pseudogene. The CDR3 runs 13 residues. This chain's CDR3 is CASSKKGNEKLFF. In DNA form, the CDR3 reads TGTGCCAGCAGCAAAAAGGGTAATGAAAAACTGTTTTTT.

This chain joins TRBV11-2 and TRBJ2-5; 11 nucleotides align to TRBD1. Germline V gene sequence: CDR1 SGHAT, CDR2 FQNNGV. The length of the CDR3 is 15 residues. The ends lost 5 bases at V and 5 bases at J; junction bases unmatched: 7. CDR3 nucleotides: TGTGCCAGCAGCCCTCCGGGACAGGGGGACGAGACCCAGTACTTC. It codes for CASSPPGQGDETQYF. Full variable domain (remainder filled in from reference TRBV11-2 and TRBJ2-5): EAGVAQSPRYKIIEKRQSVAFWCNPISGHATLYWYQQILGQGPKLLIQFQNNGVVDDSQLPKDRFSAERLKGVDSTLKIQPAKLEDSAVYLCASSPPGQGDETQYFGPGTRLLVL.

The V and J genes are TRBV2 and TRBJ2-5; D may match TRBD1 or TRBD2 (6 bases each). This CDR3 spans 14 amino acids. V lost 0 bases and J lost 5, with 10 bases in between. From germline, CDR1 is SNHLY and CDR2 FYNNEI. CDR3 coding DNA: TGTGCCAGCAGTGAAGCCGGGGGCCTGGAGACCCAGTACTTC. Protein product: CASSEAGGLETQYF. The full variable domain, its missing parts supplied by reference TRBV2 and TRBJ2-5, is EPEVTQTPSHQVTQMGQEVILRCVPISNHLYFYWYRQILGQKVEFLVSFYNNEISEKSEIFDDQFSVERPDGSNFTLKIRSTKLEDSAMYFCASSEAGGLETQYFGPGTRLLVL.

This chain links TRBV5-6 with TRBJ1-1, with D possibly matching TRBD1 (6 bases). The CDR3 is made up of 13 amino acids. V shed 6 bases and J shed 11 bases, with 20 bases lying between them. Looked up from germline, CDR1 is SGHDT and CDR2 is YYEEEE. This chain's CDR3 is CASNHWTAPRAFF. The CDR3 bases are TGTGCCAGCAACCATTGGACAGCGCCTAGGGCTTTCTTT.

The rearrangement uses TRBV7-2 and TRBJ2-1; 8 bases map to TRBD1. The CDR3 is made up of 13 amino acids. The V and J ends lost 4 bases and 9 bases, in that order; junction bases with no gene match: 5. CDR1 is SGHTA, CDR2 FQGNSA, per germline. The CDR3 nucleotides are TGTGCCAGCAGCTACGCACAGGGGGGTGAGCAGTTCTTC. Encoded protein: CASSYAQGGEQFF.

The rearrangement joins TRBV18 to TRBJ2-7; the D gene could be TRBD1 or TRBD2 (6 bases each). Trimming cost V 1 base and J 5 bases, with 12 bases left between them. CDR1 and CDR2 from the germline V gene are KGHSH and LQKENI. The CDR3 runs to 14 residues. The CDR3: CASSPRRGDNEQYF. CDR3 sequence (DNA): TGTGCCAGCTCACCACGGAGGGGGGACAACGAGCAGTACTTC.

The V gene is TRBV27, the J gene TRBJ1-4; maybe TRBD1 (5 bases). Germline lookup yields CDR1 MNHEY and CDR2 SMNVEV (reference sequence). V dropped 6 bases and J dropped 0 bases, with 11 bases sitting between them. This CDR3 spans 15 amino acids. CDR3 loop: CASRTGLSTNEKLFF. CDR3 DNA: TGTGCCAGCAGAACAGGACTCTCAACTAATGAAAAACTGTTTTTT.

This chain connects TRBV6-5 to TRBJ2-1; perhaps TRBD1 as D (6 bases). Germline-derived CDR1 and CDR2 are MNHEY and SVGAGI. The CDR3 spans 14 residues. The V and J ends lost 4 bases and 2 bases respectively, with 9 bases between them. As DNA, the CDR3 is TGTGCCAGCAGTTCCAGGGGAACCTACAATGAGCAGTTCTTC. Residues: CASSSRGTYNEQFF.

This clone was seen once. This chain links TRBV27 with TRBJ2-1, with 10 bases lining up with TRBD2. V gave up 6 bases and J gave up 5 bases; unmatched junction bases: 10. In germline, CDR1 is MNHEY, CDR2 SMNVEV (reference sequence). The CDR3 runs 16 residues. The DNA of the CDR3 is TGTGCCAGCAGATATCAGCGGGGGGGCCAAAACAATGAGCAGTTCTTC. This encodes CASRYQRGGQNNEQFF.

The chain is built from TRBV11-1 and TRBJ2-1; the D gene could be TRBD1 or TRBD2 (5 bases each). Germline V lookup: CDR1 SGHAT, CDR2 FQDESV (reference sequence). The CDR3 length is 17 residues. The V and J ends lost 3 bases and 0 bases respectively, with 15 bases between them. CDR3 protein: CASSLGTLSSSYNEQFF. Written as DNA, the CDR3 is TGTGCCAGCAGCTTGGGGACGCTCTCGAGCTCCTACAATGAGCAGTTCTTC.

The rearrangement joins TRBV2 to TRBJ2-1; D may be TRBD1 (5 bases). With 4 bases removed from V and 0 bases from J, the gap between germline ends came to 10 bases. Germline V gives CDR1 SNHLY, CDR2 FYNNEI. There are 15 residues in the CDR3. The CDR3 DNA is TGTGCCAGCAGTGTCCAGGGCAGCTCCTACAATGAGCAGTTCTTC. It yields the protein CASSVQGSSYNEQFF. The full variable domain, completed using reference TRBV2 and TRBJ2-1, is EPEVTQTPSHQVTQMGQEVILRCVPISNHLYFYWYRQILGQKVEFLVSFYNNEISEKSEIFDDQFSVERPDGSNFTLKIRSTKLEDSAMYFCASSVQGSSYNEQFFGPGTRLTVL.

The V gene is TRBV18, the J gene TRBJ1-2; D uncertain. V dropped 7 bases and J dropped 4 bases, with 19 bases sitting between them. The germline CDR1 and CDR2 sequences are KGHSH and LQKENI. The CDR3 has 15 residues. As DNA, the CDR3 is TGTGCCAGCTTTCAGACGGCGCCGGTGCTCTATGGCTACACCTTC. Amino acids: CASFQTAPVLYGYTF.

The chain has TRBV4-3 and TRBJ1-1; D is perhaps TRBD1 (6 bases). CDR1 and CDR2 from the germline V gene are LGHNA and YSLEER. The CDR3 length is 15 residues. V was trimmed by 0 bases and J by 4 bases, leaving 12 bases between them. In DNA, the CDR3 is TGCGCCAGCAGCCAAGATGGTTCAGGGGCCACTGAAGCTTTCTTT. This sequence encodes CASSQDGSGATEAFF.

The J gene is TRBJ2-3, the V gene TRBV28; 13 bases agree with TRBD2. Germline loops: CDR1 MDHEN, CDR2 SYDVKM. The CDR3 contains 19 residues. After removal of 6 bases from V and 1 base from J, the junction contained 13 bases not matched to a gene. CDR3 sequence reads: CASRPLAGGRKGGTDTQYF. The CDR3 nucleotides are TGTGCCAGCAGACCACTAGCGGGGGGGCGAAAAGGAGGCACAGATACGCAGTATTTT.

This chain uses TRBV11-2 with TRBJ1-4; D is unresolved. V gave up 4 bases and J gave up 3 bases, with 12 bases separating them. Germline assignment: CDR1 SGHAT and CDR2 FQNNGV. This CDR3 spans 15 amino acids. CDR3 sequence: CASSSSAYSNEKLFF. The CDR3 nucleotides read TGTGCCAGCAGCTCCTCGGCCTATTCTAATGAAAAACTGTTTTTT.